This T cell receptor beta chain was captured by sequencing in a study of patients and donors after allogeneic stem cell transplantation. The CDR3 runs 14 residues. CDR1 is MDHEN, CDR2 SYDVKM, per germline. V shed 2 bases and J shed 1 base, with 9 bases lying between them. This clonotype showed up many times. TCRdb re-analysed the RT-PCR reads in MiXCR, keeping a single row per CDR3 protein. The repertoire has about 960,000 distinct CDR3 sequences, 18% of them found once; the top ten carry 5.5% to 6.5%. The sequence was obtained from a human donor who was either an allogeneic HSCT recipient or a stem cell or donor lymphocyte infusion donor (not recorded which). It is not recorded whose cells these are; they may come from a transplant donor. This sequence joins TRBV28 and TRBJ2-7, with D uncertain. Sequenced input: blood, either unsorted or a sorted T cell fraction (not recorded which). DNA of the CDR3: TGTGCCAGCAGTTTACTCGACATATCCTACGAGCAGTACTTC. It codes for CASSLLDISYEQYF.